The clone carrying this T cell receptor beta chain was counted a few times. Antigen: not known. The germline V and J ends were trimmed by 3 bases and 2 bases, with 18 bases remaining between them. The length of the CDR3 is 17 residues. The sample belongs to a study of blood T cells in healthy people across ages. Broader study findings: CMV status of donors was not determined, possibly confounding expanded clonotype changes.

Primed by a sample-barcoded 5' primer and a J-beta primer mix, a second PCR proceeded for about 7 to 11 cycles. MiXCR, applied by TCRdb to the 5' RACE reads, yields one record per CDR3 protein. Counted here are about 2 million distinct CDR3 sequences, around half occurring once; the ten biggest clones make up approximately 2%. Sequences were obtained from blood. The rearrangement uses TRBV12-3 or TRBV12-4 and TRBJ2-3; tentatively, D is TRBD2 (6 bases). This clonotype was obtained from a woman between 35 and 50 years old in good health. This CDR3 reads CASSLVVAETNTDTQYF. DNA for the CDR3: TGTGCCAGCAGTTTGGTGGTAGCGGAGACCAACACAGATACGCAGTATTTT.